The 10 T cell receptor beta chains listed next were all sequenced from one sample in a study of neoadjuvant nivolumab and ipilimumab in lung cancer. Profiling relied on immunoSEQ multiplex PCR, and the TCRdb table lists in-frame clones only, not all of them. The data hold roughly 39,000 clones, with 89% observed a single time. The material sequenced was peripheral blood, taken before neoadjuvant nivolumab, alone or with ipilimumab. The receptors come from an adult with non-small cell lung cancer.

This clone was seen only once. This rearrangement joins TRBV28 to TRBJ1-5; D is undetermined. There are 13 residues in the CDR3. Trimming took 1 base from V and 6 from J, leaving 7 bases between them. Germline V lookup: CDR1 MDHEN, CDR2 SYDVKM. The CDR3 sequence is CASSLSRVQPQHF. The CDR3 DNA is TGTGCCAGCAGTTTATCCCGGGTTCAGCCCCAGCATTTT.

The chain combines TRBV29-1 with TRBJ2-7; 9 bases map to TRBD2. CDR1 SQVTM and CDR2 ANQGSEA come from the germline V gene. CDR3 length: 15 residues. The J segment lost 3 bases and the V segment lost 3 bases, leaving 9 bases of the junction unmatched. CDR3 bases: TGCAGCGTTGAGGGAATAGCGGGAGATCTCTACGAGCAGTACTTC. Amino acids: CSVEGIAGDLYEQYF.

This chain links TRBV19 with TRBJ2-3; D unresolved. V gave up 5 bases and J gave up 1 base, with 7 bases separating them. Germline V gene lookup returns CDR1 LNHDA and CDR2 SQIVND (reference sequence). The CDR3 contains 13 residues. The CDR3 bases are TGTGCCAGTAGTCCTGGAGGCACAGATACGCAGTATTTT. It encodes CASSPGGTDTQYF.

The CDR3 here is CASSLVRDTNTGELFF. For the CDR3, the DNA is TGCGCCAGCAGCTTGGTCCGGGACACTAACACCGGGGAGCTGTTTTTT. The chain couples TRBV5-1 to TRBJ2-2; a possible D gene is TRBD1 (6 bases). Germline V lookup: CDR1 SGHRS, CDR2 YFSETQ. Between the trimmed V and J ends, which lost 0 bases and 2 bases, there was a span of 11 bases. This CDR3 has 16 residues.

The rearrangement links TRBV27 to TRBJ1-4; tentative D call: TRBD1 (5 bases). Per the germline V gene, CDR1 is MNHEY and CDR2 is SMNVEV (reference sequence). V was trimmed by 5 bases and J by 7 bases, leaving 20 bases between them. This CDR3 is 16 amino acids long. DNA of the CDR3: TGTGCCAGCAGTCCCCGTCGGGGGGTTGCGACTGAAAAACTGTTTTTT. It codes for CASSPRRGVATEKLFF. The whole variable domain, remainder taken from reference TRBV27 and TRBJ1-4, is EAQVTQNPRYLITVTGKKLTVTCSQNMNHEYMSWYRQDPGLGLRQIYYSMNVEVTDKGDVPEGYKVSRKEKRNFPLILESPSPNQTSLYFCASSPRRGVATEKLFFGSGTQLSVL.

The chain uses TRBV5-1 and TRBJ2-1; D not certain. Trimming removed 0 bases at V and 2 bases at J, with 0 bases between. CDR3 length: 12 residues. Germline CDR1 SGHRS, CDR2 YFSETQ. CDR3: CASSLAYNEQFF. Written as DNA, the CDR3 is TGCGCCAGCAGCTTGGCCTACAATGAGCAGTTCTTC.

This clone appeared once. This chain connects TRBV2 to TRBJ2-7, with D maybe TRBD2 (7 bases). Trimming removed 3 bases at V and 4 bases at J, with 13 bases between. There are 14 residues in the CDR3. Germline CDR1 SNHLY, CDR2 FYNNEI. The CDR3 nucleotides read TGTGCCAGCAGTGACAGGGAGGGGGTTTACGAGCAGTACTTC. This gives the protein CASSDREGVYEQYF.

The chain has TRBV7-9 and TRBJ1-4; no firm D call. Trimming pared 3 bases from V and 6 bases from J, leaving 8 bases between. This CDR3 is 13 amino acids long. Germline CDR1 and CDR2: SEHNR and FQNEAQ (reference sequence). The chain's CDR3 is CASSFRGDEKLFF. The CDR3 nucleotides are TGTGCCAGCAGCTTTCGGGGAGATGAAAAACTGTTTTTT.

The chain recombines TRBV28 with TRBJ2-7; D is perhaps TRBD1 or TRBD2 (5 bases each). The CDR3 extends over 12 amino acids. Trimming left V 2 bases short and J 4 bases short, with 6 bases between. Germline V gene sequence: CDR1 MDHEN, CDR2 SYDVKM. The CDR3 bases are TGTGCCAGCAGTTTAGAGGGGTACGAGCAGTACTTC. Amino acids: CASSLEGYEQYF.

This rearrangement joins TRBV19 to TRBJ2-1; maybe TRBD1 (6 bases). The V gene's germline CDR1 is LNHDA and CDR2 SQIVND (reference sequence). There are 15 residues in the CDR3. The V end was cut by 1 base, the J end by 3 bases, with 10 bases between. The CDR3 sequence: CASSIAGVGYNEQFF. CDR3 bases: TGTGCCAGTAGTATAGCAGGGGTGGGCTACAATGAGCAGTTCTTC.